The rows below give T cell receptor beta chains drawn from one sample of a study of Ad26.COV2.S vaccination and SARS-CoV-2 variants. Repertoires were generated with immunoSEQ multiplex PCR, while TCRdb's copy carries only in-frame clones and drops some. The top ten hold over 5% of the sample, which has fewer than 400,000 clones, roughly nine tenths seen once. Source: peripheral blood, taken in a trial of Ad26.COV2.S vaccine versus placebo. These receptors all stem from a person between 18 and 60 years old who received the Ad26.COV2.S COVID-19 vaccine or a placebo. CDR3s include the opening cysteine and the closing phenylalanine or tryptophan. The order of the fields is D gene, J gene, V gene, clone size, CDR3 protein, CDR3 DNA. The D gene is left open where the match is weak. Not all rows give a size; the values are once, few, many and, for expanded clones, a class.

d_gene: TRBD1; j_gene: TRBJ1-1; v_gene: TRBV30; abundance: once; CDR3aa: CAWRGTALWAFF; CDR3nt: TGTGCCTGGAGAGGGACAGCTTTGTGGGCTTTCTTT
d_gene: .; j_gene: TRBJ1-2; v_gene: TRBV6-2/TRBV6-3; abundance: .; CDR3aa: CASSYNYGYTF; CDR3nt: TGTGCCAGCAGTTACAACTATGGCTACACCTTC
d_gene: TRBD2; j_gene: TRBJ2-5; v_gene: TRBV3-1/TRBV3-2; abundance: .; CDR3aa: CASSLAGTSGETQYF; CDR3nt: TGTGCCAGCAGTCTTGCCGGGACTAGCGGGGAGACCCAGTACTTC
d_gene: TRBD2; j_gene: TRBJ2-3; v_gene: TRBV10-1; abundance: once; CDR3aa: CANRLAGEGAHTDTQYF; CDR3nt: TGCGCCAACCGACTAGCGGGAGAGGGGGCCCACACAGATACGCAGTATTTT
d_gene: .; j_gene: TRBJ1-1; v_gene: TRBV7-2; abundance: .; CDR3aa: CASSQDGSVNTEAFF; CDR3nt: TGTGCCAGCAGTCAAGATGGGAGTGTGAACACTGAAGCTTTCTTT
d_gene: .; j_gene: TRBJ1-6; v_gene: TRBV27; abundance: .; CDR3aa: CASSFFGSPLHF; CDR3nt: TGTGCCAGCAGTTTTTTTGGTTCACCCCTCCACTTT
d_gene: .; j_gene: TRBJ1-4; v_gene: TRBV6-6; abundance: .; CDR3aa: CASSYADREKLFF; CDR3nt: TGTGCCAGCAGTTACGCCGATCGCGAAAAACTGTTTTTT
d_gene: .; j_gene: TRBJ1-5; v_gene: TRBV7-9; abundance: .; CDR3aa: CASSLTEDNQPQHF; CDR3nt: TGTGCCAGCAGCTTAACCGAGGACAATCAGCCCCAGCATTTT
d_gene: .; j_gene: TRBJ1-3; v_gene: TRBV5-1; abundance: .; CDR3aa: CASSGGYSGNTIYF; CDR3nt: TGCGCCAGCAGCGGCGGATACTCTGGAAACACCATATATTTT
d_gene: .; j_gene: TRBJ1-3; v_gene: TRBV4-1; abundance: .; CDR3aa: CASSQPRDLGNTIYF; CDR3nt: TGCGCCAGCAGCCAACCTAGGGACCTTGGTAACACCATATATTTT
d_gene: TRBD1; j_gene: TRBJ1-1; v_gene: TRBV19; abundance: .; CDR3aa: CASTPGGQPNTEAFF; CDR3nt: TGTGCCAGTACCCCAGGGGGACAGCCCAACACTGAAGCTTTCTTT
d_gene: TRBD2; j_gene: TRBJ2-1; v_gene: TRBV5-6; abundance: few; CDR3aa: CASSLGLAGSRGAYNEQFF; CDR3nt: TGTGCCAGCAGTCTTGGACTAGCGGGGAGTAGAGGCGCCTACAATGAGCAGTTCTTC
d_gene: .; j_gene: TRBJ1-2; v_gene: TRBV6-6; abundance: .; CDR3aa: CASTPLVTDGYTF; CDR3nt: TGTGCCAGCACCCCGTTGGTCACTGATGGCTACACCTTC
d_gene: TRBD2; j_gene: TRBJ2-7; v_gene: TRBV19; abundance: .; CDR3aa: CASSIGTSGIYEQYF; CDR3nt: TGTGCCAGTAGTATAGGGACTAGCGGGATTTACGAGCAGTACTTC
d_gene: .; j_gene: TRBJ1-2; v_gene: TRBV6-5; abundance: .; CDR3aa: CASSYLGGDLNYGYTF; CDR3nt: TGTGCCAGCAGTTACCTAGGTGGCGATCTTAACTATGGCTACACCTTC
d_gene: TRBD1; j_gene: TRBJ1-1; v_gene: TRBV9; abundance: .; CDR3aa: CASSVGQGIDEAFF; CDR3nt: TGTGCCAGCAGCGTGGGACAGGGTATCGATGAAGCTTTCTTT
d_gene: .; j_gene: TRBJ2-7; v_gene: TRBV29-1; abundance: .; CDR3aa: CSVEATTYEQYF; CDR3nt: TGCAGCGTTGAAGCCACTACCTACGAGCAGTACTTC
d_gene: .; j_gene: TRBJ1-2; v_gene: TRBV28; abundance: .; CDR3aa: CASSSGYGYTF; CDR3nt: TGTGCCAGCAGTTCTGGCTATGGCTACACCTTC
d_gene: .; j_gene: TRBJ1-5; v_gene: TRBV7-8; abundance: once; CDR3aa: CASSLDQMQPQHF; CDR3nt: TGTGCCAGCAGCTTAGATCAGATGCAGCCCCAGCATTTT
d_gene: TRBD1; j_gene: TRBJ1-5; v_gene: TRBV13; abundance: .; CDR3aa: CASSLTGGGQPQHF; CDR3nt: TGTGCCAGCAGCCTTACAGGGGGCGGACAGCCCCAGCATTTT
d_gene: .; j_gene: TRBJ1-1; v_gene: TRBV6-6; abundance: .; CDR3aa: CASSPPSGKGTEAFF; CDR3nt: TGTGCCAGCAGTCCCCCCTCCGGGAAGGGAACTGAAGCTTTCTTT
d_gene: TRBD1; j_gene: TRBJ2-2; v_gene: TRBV4-1; abundance: .; CDR3aa: CASSQGWTGVTGELFF; CDR3nt: TGCGCCAGCAGCCAAGGCTGGACAGGGGTCACCGGGGAGCTGTTTTTT
d_gene: .; j_gene: TRBJ2-2; v_gene: TRBV6-6; abundance: .; CDR3aa: CASSFEGGELFF; CDR3nt: TGTGCCAGCAGTTTCGAGGGCGGGGAGCTGTTTTTT
d_gene: .; j_gene: TRBJ1-5; v_gene: TRBV19; abundance: .; CDR3aa: CASSITGTEGPQHF; CDR3nt: TGTGCCAGTAGTATAACCGGGACGGAGGGACCCCAGCATTTT
d_gene: .; j_gene: TRBJ1-6; v_gene: TRBV4-1; abundance: .; CDR3aa: CASSQDRGSSYNSPLHF; CDR3nt: TGCGCCAGCAGCCAAGATCGGGGGAGCTCCTATAATTCACCCCTCCACTTT
d_gene: .; j_gene: TRBJ2-1; v_gene: TRBV7-2; abundance: .; CDR3aa: CASSLGTASRYNEQFF; CDR3nt: TGTGCCAGCAGCTTAGGTACTGCTAGCCGGTACAATGAGCAGTTCTTC
d_gene: .; j_gene: TRBJ1-6; v_gene: TRBV25-1; abundance: .; CDR3aa: CASSEPLRHRVGNSPLHF; CDR3nt: TGTGCCAGCAGTGAACCCCTCAGGCACAGGGTCGGTAATTCACCCCTCCACTTT
d_gene: .; j_gene: TRBJ1-1; v_gene: TRBV9; abundance: .; CDR3aa: CASSVAVNTEAFF; CDR3nt: TGTGCCAGCAGCGTAGCTGTGAACACTGAAGCTTTCTTT
d_gene: .; j_gene: TRBJ2-3; v_gene: TRBV3-1/TRBV3-2; abundance: once; CDR3aa: CASSVSGDTQYF; CDR3nt: TGTGCCAGCAGCGTAAGCGGAGATACGCAGTATTTT
d_gene: .; j_gene: TRBJ1-2; v_gene: TRBV20-1; abundance: .; CDR3aa: CSAEGIYGYTF; CDR3nt: TGCAGTGCCGAGGGCATTTATGGCTACACCTTC
d_gene: .; j_gene: TRBJ1-6; v_gene: TRBV2; abundance: .; CDR3aa: CASSEGDNGISPLHF; CDR3nt: TGTGCCAGCAGTGAAGGGGACAACGGGATTTCACCCCTCCACTTT
d_gene: .; j_gene: TRBJ2-3; v_gene: TRBV27; abundance: once; CDR3aa: CASSFGSDTQYF; CDR3nt: TGTGCCAGCAGTTTTGGTTCAGATACGCAGTATTTT
d_gene: TRBD1; j_gene: TRBJ1-6; v_gene: TRBV6-2/TRBV6-3; abundance: .; CDR3aa: CASSDRGFMSSYNSPLHF; CDR3nt: TGTGCCAGCAGTGACAGGGGGTTTATGAGCTCCTATAATTCACCCCTCCACTTT
d_gene: TRBD2; j_gene: TRBJ2-1; v_gene: TRBV27; abundance: .; CDR3aa: CASSRSAGTYNEQFF; CDR3nt: TGTGCCAGCAGTCGGTCAGCGGGAACGTACAATGAGCAGTTCTTC
d_gene: .; j_gene: TRBJ1-2; v_gene: TRBV7-9; abundance: .; CDR3aa: CASSPPGYTF; CDR3nt: TGTGCCAGCAGCCCCCCGGGCTACACCTTC
d_gene: .; j_gene: TRBJ2-1; v_gene: TRBV3-1/TRBV3-2; abundance: .; CDR3aa: CASSQQNFSPEQFF; CDR3nt: TGTGCCAGCAGCCAACAAAATTTCTCCCCTGAGCAGTTCTTC
d_gene: TRBD1; j_gene: TRBJ2-1; v_gene: TRBV6-5; abundance: .; CDR3aa: CASTKGTGNNEQFF; CDR3nt: TGTGCCAGCACCAAAGGGACAGGGAACAATGAGCAGTTCTTC
d_gene: TRBD2; j_gene: TRBJ2-1; v_gene: TRBV7-2; abundance: .; CDR3aa: CASSLMRTSGKDEQFF; CDR3nt: TGTGCCAGCAGCTTAATGCGGACTAGCGGGAAGGATGAGCAGTTCTTC
d_gene: .; j_gene: TRBJ2-7; v_gene: TRBV13; abundance: .; CDR3aa: CASSSQGYEQYF; CDR3nt: TGTGCCAGCAGCTCACAGGGCTACGAGCAGTACTTC
d_gene: .; j_gene: TRBJ1-5; v_gene: TRBV5-6; abundance: few; CDR3aa: CASSLAGTGQPQHF; CDR3nt: TGTGCCAGCAGCTTGGCAGGGACGGGCCAGCCCCAGCATTTT
d_gene: .; j_gene: TRBJ1-5; v_gene: TRBV6-2/TRBV6-3; abundance: .; CDR3aa: CASSGGHLRGNQPQHF; CDR3nt: TGTGCCAGCAGTGGGGGACATCTTAGGGGCAATCAGCCCCAGCATTTT
d_gene: TRBD1; j_gene: TRBJ1-3; v_gene: TRBV7-8; abundance: .; CDR3aa: CASSTSNSMDRSAGNTIYF; CDR3nt: TGTGCCAGCAGCACATCCAATTCAATGGACAGGTCAGCTGGAAACACCATATATTTT
d_gene: TRBD2; j_gene: TRBJ2-1; v_gene: TRBV13; abundance: .; CDR3aa: CASSSRLAGGDEQFF; CDR3nt: TGTGCCAGCAGCTCTAGACTAGCGGGAGGAGATGAGCAGTTCTTC
d_gene: TRBD2; j_gene: TRBJ2-1; v_gene: TRBV7-8; abundance: .; CDR3aa: CASSLVPAGGPISYNEQFF; CDR3nt: TGTGCCAGCAGCTTAGTTCCAGCGGGGGGGCCCATTTCCTACAATGAGCAGTTCTTC
d_gene: .; j_gene: TRBJ1-5; v_gene: TRBV18; abundance: .; CDR3aa: CASSPGQLNQPQHF; CDR3nt: TGTGCCAGCTCACCAGGACAGCTCAATCAGCCCCAGCATTTT
d_gene: .; j_gene: TRBJ2-1; v_gene: TRBV5-4; abundance: .; CDR3aa: CASSFLGTPDEQFF; CDR3nt: TGTGCCAGCAGCTTTTTGGGCACACCCGATGAGCAGTTCTTC
d_gene: .; j_gene: TRBJ2-1; v_gene: TRBV7-9; abundance: .; CDR3aa: CASSPPPGLLSYNEQFF; CDR3nt: TGTGCCAGCAGCCCGCCGCCGGGACTTCTCTCCTACAATGAGCAGTTCTTC
d_gene: TRBD2; j_gene: TRBJ2-2; v_gene: TRBV7-3; abundance: .; CDR3aa: CASSFDVGGRAGELFF; CDR3nt: TGTGCCAGCAGCTTTGACGTTGGAGGGAGGGCCGGGGAGCTGTTTTTT
d_gene: TRBD1; j_gene: TRBJ1-4; v_gene: TRBV4-3; abundance: .; CDR3aa: CASSSVTGDINEKLFF; CDR3nt: TGCGCCAGCAGCTCTGTCACAGGGGATATTAATGAAAAACTGTTTTTT
d_gene: .; j_gene: TRBJ1-2; v_gene: TRBV12-2; abundance: .; CDR3aa: CASRSEKVLLYGYTF; CDR3nt: TGTGCAAGTCGATCAGAAAAGGTCCTATTGTATGGCTACACCTTC
d_gene: .; j_gene: TRBJ1-2; v_gene: TRBV4-1; abundance: .; CDR3aa: CASSSRGVTENYGYTF; CDR3nt: TGCGCCAGCAGCTCAAGAGGCGTTACAGAGAACTATGGCTACACCTTC
d_gene: TRBD2; j_gene: TRBJ2-2; v_gene: TRBV11-3; abundance: .; CDR3aa: CASREKGLAGPTGELFF; CDR3nt: TGTGCCAGCAGAGAAAAGGGACTAGCGGGGCCTACCGGGGAGCTGTTTTTT
d_gene: .; j_gene: TRBJ2-1; v_gene: TRBV7-8; abundance: .; CDR3aa: CASTYGVPGNEQFF; CDR3nt: TGTGCCAGCACTTATGGGGTCCCCGGCAATGAGCAGTTCTTC
d_gene: .; j_gene: TRBJ1-5; v_gene: TRBV7-2; abundance: .; CDR3aa: CASSDGMKNQPQHF; CDR3nt: TGTGCCAGCAGCGACGGGATGAAGAATCAGCCCCAGCATTTT
d_gene: .; j_gene: TRBJ1-1; v_gene: TRBV6-5; abundance: .; CDR3aa: CASHRTGDTEAFF; CDR3nt: TGTGCCAGTCACAGGACGGGGGACACTGAAGCTTTCTTT